This entry lists 11 T cell receptor beta chains sequenced from one sample in a study of T cell repertoires in cytomegalovirus infection. Their antigens are not known. In TCRdb, the reads were re-called with MiXCR into one record per CDR3 protein. The sample contains some 940,000 distinct CDR3 sequences, roughly 31% of which appear only once. The sample here was cultured CD8+ T cells from PBMCs, taken from culture after CMV antigen stimulation. These receptors were taken from a human donor in good health (CMV status not recorded). Some clones in this sample may be carry-over from other donors' samples.

J is TRBJ2-7 and V is TRBV25-1; D is uncertain. The germline V gene has CDR1 MGHDK and CDR2 SYGVNS. The CDR3 sequence is 15 residues long. Trimming took off 1 base at V and 0 bases at J, with 10 bases between the two ends. The CDR3 region has the DNA TGTGCCAGCAGTGAATGGGTAGCAAGCTCCTACGAGCAGTACTTC. Its translation: CASSEWVASSYEQYF.

This clonotype was recorded a few times. The V call is TRBV6-5, the J call TRBJ2-5, with D unclear. Germline CDR1 MNHEY, CDR2 SVGAGI. The CDR3 runs 11 residues. V was pared by 7 bases and J by 5 bases, with 8 bases between. The DNA for the CDR3 is TGTGCCAGCACCCACGCGGAGACCCAGTACTTC. This gives the protein CASTHAETQYF.

The chain couples TRBV29-1 to TRBJ2-7; D gene unclear. Germline CDR1 SQVTM, CDR2 ANQGSEA. This CDR3 contains 12 residues. The ends were cut back, 3 bases at V and 7 bases at J, with 13 bases in the middle. The CDR3 DNA is TGCAGCGTTGAGTTGACGGCGTTTGAGCAGTACTTC. It is translated as CSVELTAFEQYF.

This clonotype was seen more than once but under ten times. The genes are TRBV4-3 and TRBJ1-5, with D uncertain. Germline V gives CDR1 LGHNA, CDR2 YSLEER. There are 14 residues in the CDR3. The germline V and J ends were trimmed by 2 bases and 2 bases, with 7 bases remaining between them. The CDR3 sequence: CASSQRGGNQPQHF. CDR3 nucleotide sequence: TGCGCCAGCAGCCAACGGGGTGGCAATCAGCCCCAGCATTTT.

This rearrangement joins TRBV19 to TRBJ1-2; D is possibly TRBD1 (5 bases). The germline V gene has CDR1 LNHDA and CDR2 SQIVND (reference sequence). The CDR3 covers 13 residues. V was shortened by 10 bases and J by 6 bases, with 18 bases between the two germline ends. The chain's CDR3 is CATLGQIVHGYTF. The CDR3 coding sequence is TGTGCCACCCTCGGACAAATTGTACATGGCTACACCTTC. Full variable domain (remainder filled in from reference TRBV19 and TRBJ1-2): DGGITQSPKYLFRKEGQNVTLSCEQNLNHDAMYWYRQDPGQGLRLIYYSQIVNDFQKGDIAEGYSVSREKKESFPLTVTSAQKNPTAFYLCATLGQIVHGYTFGSGTRLTVV.

The chain couples TRBV27 to TRBJ2-1, with a possible D match to TRBD1 (6 bases). The CDR3 runs 15 residues. Germline V gene sequence: CDR1 MNHEY, CDR2 SMNVEV (reference sequence). V lost 6 bases and J lost 5, with 17 bases in between. The CDR3 loop reads CASSLGVGANNEQFF. As DNA, the CDR3 is TGTGCCAGCAGCCTAGGGGTGGGGGCCAACAATGAGCAGTTCTTC.

This clonotype showed up just a few times. The chain uses TRBV12-3 or TRBV12-4 and TRBJ1-5, with D perhaps matching TRBD1 (5 bases). CDR3 size: 12 residues. Between the trimmed V and J ends, which lost 6 bases and 13 bases, there was a span of 16 bases. For the CDR3, the DNA is TGTGCCAGCAGCCCGGGACGGAGCCCTCAGCATTTT. It codes for CASSPGRSPQHF.

In its sample, this clonotype was seen a few times. The V and J genes are TRBV11-2 and TRBJ1-1; D is unresolved. With 8 bases removed from V and 0 bases from J, the gap between germline ends came to 19 bases. Germline V lookup: CDR1 SGHAT, CDR2 FQNNGV. The length of the CDR3 is 16 residues. CDR3 in amino acids: CASQQLRVSLNTEAFF. CDR3 DNA sequence: TGTGCCAGCCAGCAGCTTAGAGTGTCGTTGAACACTGAAGCTTTCTTT.

To note about this clonotype: Relative to the germline gene, one junction end is altered; a read error may explain this. This chain joins TRBV6-5 and TRBJ1-2; D is undetermined. This CDR3 contains 13 residues. CDR1 MNHEY and CDR2 SVGAGI come from the germline V gene. CDR3 amino acids: CASSDGESYGNTF. In DNA form, the CDR3 reads TGTGCCAGCAGTGACGGGGAGTCCTATGGCAACACCTTC.

This clonotype has more than one count but fewer than ten. The chain's CDR3 is CASSWDGAYEQYF. The CDR3, as DNA: TGTGCCAGCAGCTGGGACGGGGCCTACGAGCAGTACTTC. The chain uses TRBV7-9 and TRBJ2-7; D is tentatively TRBD1 or TRBD2 (5 bases each). The CDR3 extends over 13 amino acids. Per germline, CDR1 SEHNR and CDR2 FQNEAQ (reference sequence). V lost 4 bases to trimming and J lost 2 bases, with 9 bases between them.

This chain joins TRBV4-1 and TRBJ1-3; D remains unclear. Trimming removed 0 bases at V and 3 bases at J, with 6 bases between. This CDR3 spans 14 amino acids. Germline assignment: CDR1 MGHRA and CDR2 YSYEKL. The CDR3 sequence: CASSQDQVGNTIYF. The CDR3 nucleotides read TGCGCCAGCAGCCAAGATCAGGTTGGAAACACCATATATTTT.